Listed below are T cell receptor beta chains from one sample, sequenced in a study of blood T cell repertoires in COVID-19. The table came from immunoSEQ multiplex PCR; TCRdb's copy has only in-frame clones and leaves some out. The sample has 100,000 to 150,000 clones, about 88% seen once. The material sequenced was peripheral blood. Every receptor here comes from a woman older than 75 with acute or convalescent COVID-19. Each CDR3 is given with its conserved first and last residue. D genes are given only for firm matches. Not every row has a clone size; where given, it reads once, few, many or a size class.

v_call	j_call	d_call	clone_size	cdr3_aa
TRBV6-1	TRBJ2-3	-	-	CASSETQGSSDTQYF
TRBV5-1	TRBJ2-1	TRBD2	-	CASSPSGGNSYNEQFF
TRBV19	TRBJ1-2	-	-	CASSTGQIANYGYTF
TRBV3-1/TRBV3-2	TRBJ2-2	TRBD1	-	CASSPDRGTGELFF
TRBV6-5	TRBJ2-5	TRBD2	-	CASLAGAKETQYF
TRBV28	TRBJ2-5	TRBD1	-	CASRHQGAETQYF
TRBV4-1	TRBJ2-1	TRBD2	-	CASSQETTSGSGNEQFF
TRBV5-4	TRBJ1-1	-	-	CASSQLGSDPDYDQAFF
TRBV7-9	TRBJ1-4	TRBD1	-	CASSPTGRAANEKLFF
TRBV4-2	TRBJ2-3	TRBD2	-	CASSQADSGSVDTQYF
TRBV7-2	TRBJ1-1	-	-	CASSSLGVTEAFF
TRBV5-1	TRBJ1-2	-	-	CASSPGWGGGYTF
TRBV7-9	TRBJ1-6	TRBD1	-	CASSPRDSSNSPLHF
TRBV20-1	TRBJ1-2	-	few	CSASKAGAILYGYTF
TRBV12-5	TRBJ2-5	-	-	CASGLGQSQETQYF
TRBV5-3	TRBJ1-1	-	-	CARRIAENTEAFF
TRBV5-1	TRBJ1-2	-	-	CASSSAGGGDGYTF
TRBV6-5	TRBJ1-6	-	once	CASSPRESPLHF
TRBV3-1/TRBV3-2	TRBJ2-3	TRBD2	-	CASRLLAGGSDTQYF
TRBV6-2/TRBV6-3	TRBJ1-2	TRBD1	-	CASSLGTAYGYTF
TRBV7-9	TRBJ2-3	TRBD1	-	CASSSQGADTQYF
TRBV5-1	TRBJ2-2	TRBD1	-	CASSRDRGNTGELFF
TRBV11-3	TRBJ2-5	TRBD2	-	CASSLSSGSWETQYF
TRBV12-3/TRBV12-4	TRBJ1-5	-	-	CASSLRLQPQHF
TRBV19	TRBJ2-4	TRBD2	-	CASSISLAGDLAKNIQYF
TRBV19	TRBJ1-5	-	-	CASTRGGHSNQPQHF